The subject of this entry is one T cell receptor (beta chain). The antigen is undetermined. This record comes from a study of shared clonotypes between healthy human individuals. Study results and limitations: The genetic and exposure-history diversity represented was limited by few donors.

TCRdb's copy holds only in-frame clones and misses some; the assay was immunoSEQ multiplex PCR. The profile shows under 200,000 clones, approximately 92% of them singletons. The CDR3 is 16 residues long. Germline V gene data show CDR1 as MDHEN and CDR2 as SYDVKM. The V end was cut by 7 bases, the J end by 0 bases, with 13 bases between. Sequencing input: naive CD4+ T cells sorted from blood. As for subset: CD45RA+ positively selected. The genes are TRBV28 and TRBJ2-6, with unresolved D. This TCR was sampled from a woman in her thirties in good health. The CDR3 DNA reads TGTGCCAGCACCCACCGACCAACCTCTGGGGCCAACGTCCTGACTTTC. Translation gives CASTHRPTSGANVLTF.